This TCR beta chain appears in the sequencing data of a study of T cell changes during pregnancy in multiple sclerosis. In germline, CDR1 is SGHTA, CDR2 FQGNSA. The CDR3 runs to 13 residues. V lost 4 bases and J lost 5; bases outside the gene matches: 2. TCRdb's table, derived via immunoSEQ multiplex PCR, lists solely in-frame clones and lacks some. Here the sample spans some 70,000 clones, about 88% being singletons. The rearrangement links TRBV7-2 to TRBJ1-1; TRBD1 matches at 9 bases. Sequenced here: peripheral blood, sampled before pregnancy. This receptor was identified in a female donor with multiple sclerosis, enrolled in a pregnancy study. The CDR3 bases are TGTGCCAGCAGCTCACAGGGGGCGACTGAAGCTTTCTTT. This gives the protein CASSSQGATEAFF.